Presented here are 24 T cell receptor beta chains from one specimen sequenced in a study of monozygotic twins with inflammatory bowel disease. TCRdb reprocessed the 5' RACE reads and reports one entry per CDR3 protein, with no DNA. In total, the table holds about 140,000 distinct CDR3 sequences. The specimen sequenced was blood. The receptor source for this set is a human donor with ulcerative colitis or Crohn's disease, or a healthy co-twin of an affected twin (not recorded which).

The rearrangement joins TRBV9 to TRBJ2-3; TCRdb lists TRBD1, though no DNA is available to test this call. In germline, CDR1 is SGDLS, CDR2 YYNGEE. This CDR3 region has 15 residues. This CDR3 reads CASSGPGQGTDTQYF.

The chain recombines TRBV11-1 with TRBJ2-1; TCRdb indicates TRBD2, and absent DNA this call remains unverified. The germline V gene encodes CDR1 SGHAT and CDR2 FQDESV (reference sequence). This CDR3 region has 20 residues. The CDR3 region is CASSLRAGGTYHRVYNEQFF.

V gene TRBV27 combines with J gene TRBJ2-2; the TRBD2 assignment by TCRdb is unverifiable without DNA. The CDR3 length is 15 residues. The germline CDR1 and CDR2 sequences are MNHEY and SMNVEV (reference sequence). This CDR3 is CASNLAGGRTGELFF.

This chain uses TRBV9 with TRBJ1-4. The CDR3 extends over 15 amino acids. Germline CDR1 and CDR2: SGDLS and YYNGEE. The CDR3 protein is CASSVRTSGNEKLFF.

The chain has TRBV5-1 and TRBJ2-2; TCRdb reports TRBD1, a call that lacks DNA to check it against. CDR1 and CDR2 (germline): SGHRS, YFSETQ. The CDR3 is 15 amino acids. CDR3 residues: CASSYGNRGTGELFF.

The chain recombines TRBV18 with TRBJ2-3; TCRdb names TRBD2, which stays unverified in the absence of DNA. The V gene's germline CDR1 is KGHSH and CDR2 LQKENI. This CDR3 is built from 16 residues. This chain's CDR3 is CASSPLLAGSTDTQYF.

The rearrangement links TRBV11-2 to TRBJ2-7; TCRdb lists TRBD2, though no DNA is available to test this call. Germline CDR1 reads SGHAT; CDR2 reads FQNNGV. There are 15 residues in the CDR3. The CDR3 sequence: CASSSAGGNYYEQYF.

CDR3 residues: CASSEKWNSPLHF. This chain joins TRBV25-1 and TRBJ1-6. The CDR3 consists of 13 residues. Germline V lookup: CDR1 MGHDK, CDR2 SYGVNS.

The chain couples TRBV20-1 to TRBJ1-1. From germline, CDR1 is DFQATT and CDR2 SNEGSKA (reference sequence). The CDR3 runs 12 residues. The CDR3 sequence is CSAEGDNTEAFF.

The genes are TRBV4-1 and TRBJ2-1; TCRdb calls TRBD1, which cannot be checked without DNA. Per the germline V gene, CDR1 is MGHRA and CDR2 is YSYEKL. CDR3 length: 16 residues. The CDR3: CASSQFQGVSYNEQFF.

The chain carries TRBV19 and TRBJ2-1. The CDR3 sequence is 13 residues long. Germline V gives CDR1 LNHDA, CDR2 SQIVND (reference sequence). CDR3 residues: CASSLGLGNEQFF. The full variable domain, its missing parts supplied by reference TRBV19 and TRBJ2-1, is DGGITQSPKYLFRKEGQNVTLSCEQNLNHDAMYWYRQDPGQGLRLIYYSQIVNDFQKGDIAEGYSVSREKKESFPLTVTSAQKNPTAFYLCASSLGLGNEQFFGPGTRLTVL.

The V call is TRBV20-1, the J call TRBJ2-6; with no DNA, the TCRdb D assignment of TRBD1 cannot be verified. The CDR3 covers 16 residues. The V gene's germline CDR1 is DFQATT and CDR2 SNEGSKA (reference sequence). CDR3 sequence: CSATHDRYSGANVLTF.

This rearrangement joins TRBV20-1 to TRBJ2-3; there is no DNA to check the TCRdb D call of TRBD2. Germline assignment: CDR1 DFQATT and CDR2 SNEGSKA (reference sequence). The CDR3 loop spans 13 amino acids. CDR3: CSAGGWSTDTQYF.

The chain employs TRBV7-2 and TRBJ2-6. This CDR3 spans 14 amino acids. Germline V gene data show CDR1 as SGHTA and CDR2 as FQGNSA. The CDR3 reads CASSLDRRANVLTF.

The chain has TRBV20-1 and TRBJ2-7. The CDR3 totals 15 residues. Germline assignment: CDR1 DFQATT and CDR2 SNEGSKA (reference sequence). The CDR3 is CSASIGGMSSYEQYF.

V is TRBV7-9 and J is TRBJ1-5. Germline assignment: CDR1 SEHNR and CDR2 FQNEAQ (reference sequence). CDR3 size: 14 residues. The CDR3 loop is CASSLGRLNQPQHF.

The CDR3 sequence is CASSLRPVSSYNEQFF. The rearrangement uses TRBV7-8 and TRBJ2-1. The CDR3 has 16 residues. Germline CDR1 SGHVS, CDR2 FQNEAQ. Full variable domain (remainder filled in from reference TRBV7-8 and TRBJ2-1): GAGVSQSPRYKVAKRGQDVALRCDPISGHVSLFWYQQALGQGPEFLTYFQNEAQLDKSGLPSDRFFAERPEGSVSTLKIQRTQQEDSAVYLCASSLRPVSSYNEQFFGPGTRLTVL.

The CDR3 sequence is CASSSPRDRVKTGELFF. The chain joins TRBV28 to TRBJ2-2; the D call of TRBD1 rests on TCRdb alone, since no DNA is present to check it. Germline lookup yields CDR1 MDHEN and CDR2 SYDVKM. This CDR3 spans 17 amino acids.

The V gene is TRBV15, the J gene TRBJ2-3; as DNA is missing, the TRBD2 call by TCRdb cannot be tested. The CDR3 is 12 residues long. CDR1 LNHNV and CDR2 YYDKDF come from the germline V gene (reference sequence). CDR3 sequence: CATGGPTDTQYF.

The CDR3 loop is CSVGLLANEQFF. The rearrangement joins TRBV29-1 to TRBJ2-1. The CDR3 totals 12 residues. Germline V gene lookup returns CDR1 SQVTM and CDR2 ANQGSEA.

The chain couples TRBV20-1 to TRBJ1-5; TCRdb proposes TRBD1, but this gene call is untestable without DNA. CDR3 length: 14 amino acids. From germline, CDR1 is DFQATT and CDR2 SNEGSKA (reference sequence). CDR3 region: CSARGGSGNQPQHF.

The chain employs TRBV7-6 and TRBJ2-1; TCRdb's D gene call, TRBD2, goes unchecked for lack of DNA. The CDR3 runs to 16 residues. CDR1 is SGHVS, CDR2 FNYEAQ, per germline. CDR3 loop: CASSLGELAGYNEQFF.

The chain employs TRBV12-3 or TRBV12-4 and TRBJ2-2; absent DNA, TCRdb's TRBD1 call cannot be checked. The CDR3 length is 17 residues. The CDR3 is CASSFRVGTRNTGELFF.

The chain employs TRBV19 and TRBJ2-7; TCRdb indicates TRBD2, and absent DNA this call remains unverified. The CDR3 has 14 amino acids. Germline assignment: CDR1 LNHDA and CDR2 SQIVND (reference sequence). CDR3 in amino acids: CASSTPGSGGMQYF. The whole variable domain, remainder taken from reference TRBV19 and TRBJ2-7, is DGGITQSPKYLFRKEGQNVTLSCEQNLNHDAMYWYRQDPGQGLRLIYYSQIVNDFQKGDIAEGYSVSREKKESFPLTVTSAQKNPTAFYLCASSTPGSGGMQYFGPGTRLTVT.